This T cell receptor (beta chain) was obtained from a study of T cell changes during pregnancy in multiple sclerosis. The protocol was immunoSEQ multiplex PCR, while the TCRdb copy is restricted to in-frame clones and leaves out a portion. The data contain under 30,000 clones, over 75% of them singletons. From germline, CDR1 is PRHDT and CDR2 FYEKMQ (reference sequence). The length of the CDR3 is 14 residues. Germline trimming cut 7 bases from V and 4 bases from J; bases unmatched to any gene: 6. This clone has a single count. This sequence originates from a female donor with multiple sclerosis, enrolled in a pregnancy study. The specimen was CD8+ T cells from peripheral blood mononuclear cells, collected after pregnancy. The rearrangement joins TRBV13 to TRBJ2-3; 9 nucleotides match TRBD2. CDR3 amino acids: CASTRAGGSDTQYF. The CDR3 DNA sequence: TGTGCCAGCACCAGAGCGGGAGGCTCAGATACGCAGTATTTT. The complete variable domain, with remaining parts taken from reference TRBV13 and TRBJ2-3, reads AAGVIQSPRHLIKEKRETATLKCYPIPRHDTVYWYQQGPGQDPQFLISFYEKMQSDKGSIPDRFSAQQFSDYHSELNMSSLELGDSALYFCASTRAGGSDTQYFGPGTRLTVL.